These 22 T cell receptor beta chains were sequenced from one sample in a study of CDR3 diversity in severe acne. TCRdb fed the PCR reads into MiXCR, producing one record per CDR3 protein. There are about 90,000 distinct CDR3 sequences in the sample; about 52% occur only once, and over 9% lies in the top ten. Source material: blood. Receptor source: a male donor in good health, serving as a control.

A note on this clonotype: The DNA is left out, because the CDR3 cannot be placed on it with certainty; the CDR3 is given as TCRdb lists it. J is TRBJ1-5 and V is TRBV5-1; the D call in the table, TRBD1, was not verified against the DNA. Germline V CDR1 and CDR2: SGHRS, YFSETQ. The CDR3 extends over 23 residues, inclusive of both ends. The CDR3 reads CASSLEQGARSEKLFFGSGTQHF.

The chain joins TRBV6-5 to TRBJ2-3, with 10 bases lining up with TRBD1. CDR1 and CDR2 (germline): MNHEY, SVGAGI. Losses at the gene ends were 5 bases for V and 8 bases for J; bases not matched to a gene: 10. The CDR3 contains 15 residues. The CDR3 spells CASSRDRGGHTTQYF. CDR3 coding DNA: TGTGCCAGCAGTCGGGACAGGGGAGGGCACACTACGCAGTATTTT.

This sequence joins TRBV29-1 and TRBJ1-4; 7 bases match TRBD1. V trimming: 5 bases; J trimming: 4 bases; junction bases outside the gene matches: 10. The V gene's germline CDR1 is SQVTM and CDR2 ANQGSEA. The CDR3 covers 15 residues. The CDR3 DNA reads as TGCAGCGTTAATCTTGGGACAGCCATTAATGAAAAACTGTTTTTT. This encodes CSVNLGTAINEKLFF.

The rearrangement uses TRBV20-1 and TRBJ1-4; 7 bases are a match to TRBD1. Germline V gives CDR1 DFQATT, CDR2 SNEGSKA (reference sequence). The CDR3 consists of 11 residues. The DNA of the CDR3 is TGCGGACTGACAGGGAATGAAAAACTGTTTTTT. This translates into CGLTGNEKLFF.

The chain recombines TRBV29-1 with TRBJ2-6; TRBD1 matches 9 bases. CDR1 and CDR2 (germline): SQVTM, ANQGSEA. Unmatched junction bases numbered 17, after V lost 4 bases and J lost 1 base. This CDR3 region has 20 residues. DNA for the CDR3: TGCAGCGTTGGTTTGGGACAGGGCCGCGGAGGTGTATCTGGGGCCAACGTCCTGACTTTC. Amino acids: CSVGLGQGRGGVSGANVLTF. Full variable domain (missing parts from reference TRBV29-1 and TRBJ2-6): SAVISQKPSRDICQRGTSLTIQCQVDSQVTMMFWYRQQPGQSLTLIATANQGSEATYESGFVIDKFPISRPNLTFSTLTVSNMSPEDSSIYLCSVGLGQGRGGVSGANVLTFGAGSRLTVL.

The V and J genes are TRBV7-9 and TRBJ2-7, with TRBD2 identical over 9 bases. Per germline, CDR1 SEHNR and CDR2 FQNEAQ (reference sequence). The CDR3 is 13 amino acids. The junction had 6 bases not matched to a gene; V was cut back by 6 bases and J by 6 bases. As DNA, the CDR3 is TGTGCCAGCAGTTCTAGCGGGAATCTCGAGCAGTACTTC. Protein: CASSSSGNLEQYF.

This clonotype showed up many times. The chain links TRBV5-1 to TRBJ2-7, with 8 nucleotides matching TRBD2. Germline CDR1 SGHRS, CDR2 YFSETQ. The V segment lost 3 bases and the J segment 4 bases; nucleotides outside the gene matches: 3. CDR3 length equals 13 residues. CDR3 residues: CASSWGLEYEQYF. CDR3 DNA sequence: TGCGCCAGCAGCTGGGGACTAGAGTACGAGCAGTACTTC.

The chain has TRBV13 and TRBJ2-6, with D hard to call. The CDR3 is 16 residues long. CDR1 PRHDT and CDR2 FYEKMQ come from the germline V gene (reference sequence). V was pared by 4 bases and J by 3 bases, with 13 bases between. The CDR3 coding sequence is TGTGCCAGCAGCTCTATGCGGCTATTTGGGGCCAACGTCCTGACTTTC. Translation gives CASSSMRLFGANVLTF.

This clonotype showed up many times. The CDR3 DNA sequence: TGTGCCACCAGCAGAGATTTGGCCTACGAGCAGTACTTC. This translates into CATSRDLAYEQYF. The chain recombines TRBV15 with TRBJ2-7, with D unclear. The CDR3 covers 13 residues. Trimming shortened V by 0 bases and J by 2 bases, and 5 bases separated the two germline ends. Germline V gene data show CDR1 as LNHNV and CDR2 as YYDKDF (reference sequence).

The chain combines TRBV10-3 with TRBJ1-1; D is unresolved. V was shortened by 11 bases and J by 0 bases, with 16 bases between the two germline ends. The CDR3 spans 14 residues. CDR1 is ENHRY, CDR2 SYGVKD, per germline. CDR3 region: CASWAAIMNTEAFF. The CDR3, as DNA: TGTGCCTCTTGGGCAGCCATAATGAACACTGAAGCTTTCTTT.

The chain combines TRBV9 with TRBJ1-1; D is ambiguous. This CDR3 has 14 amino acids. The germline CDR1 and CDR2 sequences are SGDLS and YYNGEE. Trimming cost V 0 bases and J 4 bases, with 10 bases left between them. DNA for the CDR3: TGTGCCAGCAGCGTAGAGGCGTTTTCCACTGAAGCTTTCTTT. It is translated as CASSVEAFSTEAFF.

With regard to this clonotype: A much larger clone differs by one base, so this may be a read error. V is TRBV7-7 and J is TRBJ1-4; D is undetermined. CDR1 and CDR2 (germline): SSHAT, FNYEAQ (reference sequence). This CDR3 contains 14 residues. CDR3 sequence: CVSSLGGLNEKLSF. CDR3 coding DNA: TGTGTCAGCAGCTTGGGAGGCCTAAATGAAAAACTGTCTTTT.

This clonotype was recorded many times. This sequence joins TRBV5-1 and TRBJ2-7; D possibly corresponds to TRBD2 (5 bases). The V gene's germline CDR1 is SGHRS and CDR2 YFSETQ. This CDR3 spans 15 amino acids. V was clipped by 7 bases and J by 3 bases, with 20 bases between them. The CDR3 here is CASCLSPGSHYEQYF. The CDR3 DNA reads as TGCGCCAGCTGCCTGAGTCCGGGATCCCACTACGAGCAGTACTTC.

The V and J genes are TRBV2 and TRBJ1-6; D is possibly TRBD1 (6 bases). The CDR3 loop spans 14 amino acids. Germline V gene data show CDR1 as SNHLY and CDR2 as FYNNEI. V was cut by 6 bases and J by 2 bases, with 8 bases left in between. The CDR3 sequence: CASRDRTYNSPLHF. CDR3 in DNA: TGTGCCAGCAGGGACAGAACCTATAATTCACCCCTCCACTTT.

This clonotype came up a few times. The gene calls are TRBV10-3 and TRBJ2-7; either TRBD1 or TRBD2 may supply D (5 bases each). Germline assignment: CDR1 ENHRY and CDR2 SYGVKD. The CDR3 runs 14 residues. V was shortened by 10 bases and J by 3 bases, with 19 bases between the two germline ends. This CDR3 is CATGYEDGGYEQYF. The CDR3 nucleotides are TGTGCCACAGGGTATGAGGACGGAGGCTACGAGCAGTACTTC.

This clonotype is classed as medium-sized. The CDR3: CASSALAADTQYF. For the CDR3, the DNA is TGTGCCAGCAGCGCGCTAGCGGCAGATACGCAGTATTTT. V and J are TRBV5-8 and TRBJ2-3; TRBD2 aligns across 7 bases. CDR3 length: 13 amino acids. The V gene end was trimmed by 4 bases and the J gene end by 4 bases; junction bases not matched to a gene: 3. Germline CDR1 is SGHTS and CDR2 is YDEGEE.

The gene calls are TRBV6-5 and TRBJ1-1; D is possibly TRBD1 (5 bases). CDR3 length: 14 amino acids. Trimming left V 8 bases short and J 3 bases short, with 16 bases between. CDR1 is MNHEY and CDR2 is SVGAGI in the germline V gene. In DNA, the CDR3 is TGTGCCAGCCTTGGGGGGGTGGAGGACACTGAAGCTTTCTTT. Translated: CASLGGVEDTEAFF.

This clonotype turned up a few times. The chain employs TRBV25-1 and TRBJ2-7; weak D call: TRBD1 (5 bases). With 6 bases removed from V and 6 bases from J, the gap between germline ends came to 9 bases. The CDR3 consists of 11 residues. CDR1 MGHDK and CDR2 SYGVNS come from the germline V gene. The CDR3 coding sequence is TGTGCCAGCAGCCAGGGTCCCGAGCAGTACTTC. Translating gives CASSQGPEQYF.

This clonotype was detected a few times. CDR3 nucleotides: TGTGCCACCAGCAGAGATCGGGCGTCCTACGAGCAGTACTTC. It encodes CATSRDRASYEQYF. The rearrangement joins TRBV15 to TRBJ2-7; D unclear. CDR1 and CDR2 from the germline V gene are LNHNV and YYDKDF (reference sequence). V was trimmed by 0 bases and J by 1 base, leaving 7 bases between them. This CDR3 comprises 14 residues.

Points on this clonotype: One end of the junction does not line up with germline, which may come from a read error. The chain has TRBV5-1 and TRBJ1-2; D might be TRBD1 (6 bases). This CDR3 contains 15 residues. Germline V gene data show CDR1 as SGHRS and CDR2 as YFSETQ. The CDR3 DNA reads TGTGCCAGCAGCTGGGGGCTTGGCAACGAGTATGGCTACACCTTC. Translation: CASSWGLGNEYGYTF.

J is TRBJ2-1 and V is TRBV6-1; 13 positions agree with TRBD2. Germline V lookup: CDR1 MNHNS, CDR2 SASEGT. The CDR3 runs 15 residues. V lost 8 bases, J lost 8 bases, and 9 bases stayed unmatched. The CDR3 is CASVRTSGSSDEQFF. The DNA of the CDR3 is TGTGCCAGCGTTCGGACTAGCGGGAGTTCGGATGAGCAGTTCTTC.

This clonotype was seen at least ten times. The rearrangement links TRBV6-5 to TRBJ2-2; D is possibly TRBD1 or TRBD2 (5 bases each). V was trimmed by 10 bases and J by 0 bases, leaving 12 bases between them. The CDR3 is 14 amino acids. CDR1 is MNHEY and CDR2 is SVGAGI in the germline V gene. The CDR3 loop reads CATRMGANTGELFF. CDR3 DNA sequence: TGTGCCACCCGAATGGGGGCGAACACCGGGGAGCTGTTTTTT.